The present T cell receptor beta chain was sequenced within a study of T cell repertoires in cytomegalovirus infection. Study at large: Selected CMV epitopes included recently identified HLA-C-restricted ones as well as well-studied HLA-B-restricted ones. CMV infection plus the matching HLA type was flagged by public TCR beta signatures.

This clonotype appeared once. Antigen specificity is unknown. TCRdb reanalysed the reads using MiXCR and keeps one entry per CDR3 protein. The sample lists around 900,000 distinct CDR3 sequences; around 32% were seen once. J lost 3 bases, V lost 3 bases, and 4 bases had no gene match. Germline V gene data show CDR1 as DFQATT and CDR2 as SNEGSKA (reference sequence). This CDR3 contains 16 residues. Source: cultured CD8+ T cells from PBMCs, taken from culture after CMV antigen stimulation. This rearrangement joins TRBV20-1 to TRBJ2-2; 13 bases agree with TRBD2. This clonotype originated in a human donor in good health (CMV status not recorded). Some clones in this sample may be carry-over from other donors' samples. The CDR3 reads CSARKLAGGDTGELFF. The CDR3 DNA is TGCAGTGCTAGGAAACTAGCGGGGGGGGACACCGGGGAGCTGTTTTTT.